This T cell receptor (beta chain) was observed in a study of prognosis after radiotherapy for stage I lung cancer. As for the study in general: In total, around 13 men and 6 women took part as patients, aged roughly 53 to 95 with a median of around 70 years.

Peripheral venous blood was drawn in approximately 5.7-milliliter volumes, with a draw taken at each of two separate time points. The CDR3 consists of 14 residues. Per the germline V gene, CDR1 is MNHEY and CDR2 is SVGEGT. V was pared by 6 bases and J by 2 bases, with 12 bases between. In its sample, this clonotype ranks as medium-sized. With two-round multiplex PCR, TCR beta CDR3 sequences were amplified from genomic DNA. Each TRBV and TRBJ gene had its own primer in the first PCR round. TCRdb itself ran the multiplex PCR reads through MiXCR, one entry per CDR3 protein. The table has 15,000 to 20,000 distinct CDR3 sequences, around 31% seen once.

This TCR was sampled from a donor aged 50 or older with non-small cell lung cancer. The V call is TRBV6-2 or TRBV6-3, the J call TRBJ2-3; a weak D match, TRBD2 (5 bases). The specimen was PBMCs, collected before or after stereotactic body radiation therapy (not recorded which). CDR3 amino acids: CASRDSGDTDTQYF. CDR3 in DNA: TGTGCCAGCAGGGACTCGGGCGACACAGATACGCAGTATTTT.